This TCR beta chain comes out of a study of cytomegalovirus exposure and HLA in healthy donors. Primers for the PCR totalled 60 Vbeta and 13 Jbeta. Method: immunoSEQ multiplex PCR; TCRdb's copy keeps in-frame clones and lacks some. Of about 190,000 clones listed, about four fifths are singletons. Germline-derived CDR1 and CDR2 are SGHRS and YFSETQ. The CDR3 totals 14 residues. With 0 bases removed from V and 2 bases from J, the gap between germline ends came to 7 bases. This TCR derives from a young man in good health and CMV-seropositive. The material sequenced was PBMCs. V gene TRBV5-1 combines with J gene TRBJ2-3; D possibly corresponds to TRBD1 (5 bases). CDR3 in DNA: TGCGCCAGCAGCTTGGGACAGAACACAGATACGCAGTATTTT. Translated: CASSLGQNTDTQYF.